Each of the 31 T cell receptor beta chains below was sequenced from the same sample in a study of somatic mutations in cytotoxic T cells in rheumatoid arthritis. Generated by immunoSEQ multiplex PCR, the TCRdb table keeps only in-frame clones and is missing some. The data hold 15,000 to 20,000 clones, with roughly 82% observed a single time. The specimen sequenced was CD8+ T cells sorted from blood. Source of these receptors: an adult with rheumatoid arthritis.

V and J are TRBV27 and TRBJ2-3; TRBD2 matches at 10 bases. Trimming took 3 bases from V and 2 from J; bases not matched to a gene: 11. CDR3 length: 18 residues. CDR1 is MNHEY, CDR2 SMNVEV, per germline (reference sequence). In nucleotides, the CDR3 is TGTGCCAGCAGTTTTCTGGTTGGGCTAGCGGGAGACACAGATACGCAGTATTTT. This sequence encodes CASSFLVGLAGDTDTQYF.

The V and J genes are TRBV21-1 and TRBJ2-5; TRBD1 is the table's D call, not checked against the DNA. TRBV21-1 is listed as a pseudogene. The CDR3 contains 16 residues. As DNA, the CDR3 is TGTGCCAGCAGCAGGAGTGGACAGGGGGCGTCAGAGACCCAGTACTTC. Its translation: CASSRSGQGASETQYF.

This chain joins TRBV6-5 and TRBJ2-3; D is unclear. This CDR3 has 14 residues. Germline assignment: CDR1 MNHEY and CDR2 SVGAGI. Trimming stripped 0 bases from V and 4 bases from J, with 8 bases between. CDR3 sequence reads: CASSYSKSADTQYF. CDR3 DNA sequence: TGTGCCAGCAGTTACTCGAAATCAGCAGATACGCAGTATTTT.

The DNA for the CDR3 is TGTGCCAGCAGCCAGGGAGGGATTACTGAAGCTTTCTTT. This gives the protein CASSQGGITEAFF. The rearrangement joins TRBV4-2 to TRBJ1-1; D gene ambiguous. Per the germline V gene, CDR1 is LGHNA and CDR2 is YNFKEQ. The CDR3 totals 13 residues. V lost 3 bases, J lost 5 bases, and 10 bases lay in between.

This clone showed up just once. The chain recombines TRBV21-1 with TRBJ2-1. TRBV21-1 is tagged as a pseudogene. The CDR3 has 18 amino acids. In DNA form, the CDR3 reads TGTGCCAGCAGCAAAATTAGTGATGGGGGAGACGCCTACAATGAGCAGTTCTTC. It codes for CASSKISDGGDAYNEQFF.

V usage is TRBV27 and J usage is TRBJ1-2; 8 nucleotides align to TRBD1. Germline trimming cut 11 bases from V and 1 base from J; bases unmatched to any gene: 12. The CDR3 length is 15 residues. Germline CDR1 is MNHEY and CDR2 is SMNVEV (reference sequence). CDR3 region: CASGGQGAHNYGYTF. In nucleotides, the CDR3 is TGTGCCTCCGGGGGGCAGGGGGCGCATAACTATGGCTACACCTTC.

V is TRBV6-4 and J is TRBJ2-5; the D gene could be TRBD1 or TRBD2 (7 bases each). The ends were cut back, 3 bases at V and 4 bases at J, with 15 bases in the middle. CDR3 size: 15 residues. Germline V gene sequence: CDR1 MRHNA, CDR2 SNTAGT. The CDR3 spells CASSEKAGGGETQYF. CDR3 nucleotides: TGTGCCAGCAGTGAGAAGGCAGGGGGGGGAGAGACCCAGTACTTC.

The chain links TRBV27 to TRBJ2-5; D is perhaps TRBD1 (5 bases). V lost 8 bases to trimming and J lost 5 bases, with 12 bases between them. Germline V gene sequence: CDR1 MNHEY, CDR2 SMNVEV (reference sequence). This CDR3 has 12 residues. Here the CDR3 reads CASGAPGETQYF. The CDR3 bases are TGTGCCAGCGGGGCCCCAGGGGAGACCCAGTACTTC.

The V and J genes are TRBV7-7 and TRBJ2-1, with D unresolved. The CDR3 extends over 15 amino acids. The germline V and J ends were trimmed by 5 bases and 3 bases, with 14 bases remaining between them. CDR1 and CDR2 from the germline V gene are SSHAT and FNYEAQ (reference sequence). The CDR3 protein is CASSAAGSFYNEQFF. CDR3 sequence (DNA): TGTGCCAGCAGCGCTGCCGGGTCCTTCTACAATGAGCAGTTCTTC.

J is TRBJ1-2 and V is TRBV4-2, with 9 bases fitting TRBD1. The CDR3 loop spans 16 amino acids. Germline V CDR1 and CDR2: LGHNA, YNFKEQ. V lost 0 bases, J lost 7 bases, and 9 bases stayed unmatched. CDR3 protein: CASSQDLVGTGSGYTF. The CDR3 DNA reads TGTGCCAGCAGCCAAGATCTCGTCGGGACAGGGAGTGGCTACACCTTC.

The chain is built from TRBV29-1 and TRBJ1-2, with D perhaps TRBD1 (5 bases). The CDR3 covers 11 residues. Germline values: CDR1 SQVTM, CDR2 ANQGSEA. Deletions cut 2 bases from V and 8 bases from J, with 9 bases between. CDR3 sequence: CSVEKWDGYTF. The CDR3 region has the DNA TGCAGCGTTGAAAAGTGGGACGGCTACACCTTC.

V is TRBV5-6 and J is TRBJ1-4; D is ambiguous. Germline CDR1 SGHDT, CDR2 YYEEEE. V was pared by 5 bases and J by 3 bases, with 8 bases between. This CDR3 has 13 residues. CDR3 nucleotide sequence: TGTGCCAGCAGTCCAACAGCTAATGAAAAACTGTTTTTT. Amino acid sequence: CASSPTANEKLFF.

The CDR3 region has the DNA TGTGCCAGCAGCGCCCCCCGGGGTCGGGGTGGTCTAGCGATCTACGAGCAGTACTTC. Residues: CASSAPRGRGGLAIYEQYF. The chain combines TRBV11-3 with TRBJ2-7; TRBD2 is a possible D gene (6 bases). Germline V gene data show CDR1 as SGHNT and CDR2 as YENEEA. Trimming shortened V by 5 bases and J by 3 bases, and 29 bases separated the two germline ends. This CDR3 comprises 19 residues.

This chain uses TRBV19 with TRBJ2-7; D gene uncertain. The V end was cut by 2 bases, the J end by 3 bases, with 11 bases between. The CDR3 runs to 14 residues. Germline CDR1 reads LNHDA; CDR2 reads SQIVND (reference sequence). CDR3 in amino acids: CASSIRVRFYEQYF. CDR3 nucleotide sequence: TGTGCCAGTAGTATACGGGTCCGATTCTACGAGCAGTACTTC.

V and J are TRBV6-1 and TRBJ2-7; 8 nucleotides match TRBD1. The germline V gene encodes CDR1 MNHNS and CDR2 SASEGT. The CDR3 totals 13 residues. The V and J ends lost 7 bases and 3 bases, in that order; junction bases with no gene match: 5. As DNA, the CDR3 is TGTGCCAGCAAGGGAACAGGGGGCTACGAGCAGTACTTC. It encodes CASKGTGGYEQYF.

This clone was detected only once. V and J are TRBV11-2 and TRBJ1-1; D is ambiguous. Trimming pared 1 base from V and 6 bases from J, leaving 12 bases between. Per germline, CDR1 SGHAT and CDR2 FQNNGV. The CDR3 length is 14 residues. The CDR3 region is CASSLVFRIPEAFF. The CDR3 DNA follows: TGTGCCAGCAGCTTAGTTTTTAGGATCCCTGAAGCTTTCTTT.

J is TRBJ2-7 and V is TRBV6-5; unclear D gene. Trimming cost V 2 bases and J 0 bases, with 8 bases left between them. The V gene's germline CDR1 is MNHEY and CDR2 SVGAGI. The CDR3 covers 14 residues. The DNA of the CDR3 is TGTGCCAGCAGTTACGGGGATAGCTCCTACGAGCAGTACTTC. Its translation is CASSYGDSSYEQYF.

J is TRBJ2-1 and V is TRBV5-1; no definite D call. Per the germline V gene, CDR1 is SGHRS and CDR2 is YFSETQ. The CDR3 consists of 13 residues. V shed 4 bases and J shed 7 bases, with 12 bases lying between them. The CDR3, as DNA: TGCGCCAGCAGCCCCTCTCAGAGAAATGAGCAGTTCTTC. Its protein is CASSPSQRNEQFF. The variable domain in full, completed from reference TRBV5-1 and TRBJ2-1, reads KAGVTQTPRYLIKTRGQQVTLSCSPISGHRSVSWYQQTPGQGLQFLFEYFSETQRNKGNFPGRFSGRQFSNSRSEMNVSTLELGDSALYLCASSPSQRNEQFFGPGTRLTVL.

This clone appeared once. CDR3 nucleotide sequence: TGTGCCAGCTCACCACAACTAGAGACCCAGTACTTC. Amino acids: CASSPQLETQYF. The chain recombines TRBV18 with TRBJ2-5; D unclear. Looked up from germline, CDR1 is KGHSH and CDR2 is LQKENI. V dropped 1 base and J dropped 4 bases, with 4 bases sitting between them. This CDR3 contains 12 residues.

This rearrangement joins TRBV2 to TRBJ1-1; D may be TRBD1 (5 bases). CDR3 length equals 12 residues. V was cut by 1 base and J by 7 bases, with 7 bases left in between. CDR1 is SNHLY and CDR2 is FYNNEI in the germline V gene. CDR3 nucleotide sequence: TGTGCCAGCAGTGAAGGGGGGGATGAAGCTTTCTTT. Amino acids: CASSEGGDEAFF. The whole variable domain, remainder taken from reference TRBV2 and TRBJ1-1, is EPEVTQTPSHQVTQMGQEVILRCVPISNHLYFYWYRQILGQKVEFLVSFYNNEISEKSEIFDDQFSVERPDGSNFTLKIRSTKLEDSAMYFCASSEGGDEAFFGQGTRLTVV.

CDR3 protein: CAWSRTPNYGYTF. The CDR3 DNA sequence: TGTGCCTGGAGCCGGACCCCTAACTATGGCTACACCTTC. The chain joins TRBV30 to TRBJ1-2; unclear D gene. Germline assignment: CDR1 GTSNPN and CDR2 SVGIG (reference sequence). Trimming cost V 3 bases and J 0 bases, with 8 bases left between them. The CDR3 has 13 residues.

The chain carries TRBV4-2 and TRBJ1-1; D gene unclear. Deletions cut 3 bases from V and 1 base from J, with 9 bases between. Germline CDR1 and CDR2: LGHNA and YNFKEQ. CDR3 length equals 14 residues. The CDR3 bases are TGTGCCAGCAGCCAGGGCGGTCCGAACACTGAAGCTTTCTTT. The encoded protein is CASSQGGPNTEAFF.

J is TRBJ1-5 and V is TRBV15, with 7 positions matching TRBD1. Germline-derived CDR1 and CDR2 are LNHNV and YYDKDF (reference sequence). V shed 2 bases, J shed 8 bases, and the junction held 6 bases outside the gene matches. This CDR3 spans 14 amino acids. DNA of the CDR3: TGTGCCACCAGCAGACAGGGGGGAGCGGAGCCCCAGCATTTT. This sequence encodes CATSRQGGAEPQHF.

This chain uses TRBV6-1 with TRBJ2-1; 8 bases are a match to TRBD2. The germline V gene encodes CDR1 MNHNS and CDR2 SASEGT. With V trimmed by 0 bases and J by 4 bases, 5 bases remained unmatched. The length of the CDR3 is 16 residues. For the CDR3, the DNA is TGTGCCAGCAGTGAAGCGTACCGGGAGGGGTACAATGAGCAGTTCTTC. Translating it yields CASSEAYREGYNEQFF.

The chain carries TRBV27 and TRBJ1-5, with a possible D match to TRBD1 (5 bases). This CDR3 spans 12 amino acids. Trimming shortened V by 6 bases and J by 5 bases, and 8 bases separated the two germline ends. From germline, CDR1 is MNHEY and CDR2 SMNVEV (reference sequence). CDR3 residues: CASSRVDQPQHF. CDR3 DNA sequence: TGTGCCAGCAGCAGGGTGGATCAGCCCCAGCATTTT.

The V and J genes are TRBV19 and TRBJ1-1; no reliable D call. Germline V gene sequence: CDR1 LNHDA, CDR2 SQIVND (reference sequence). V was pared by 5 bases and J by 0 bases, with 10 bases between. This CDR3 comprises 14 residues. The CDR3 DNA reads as TGTGCCAGTAGTTTCCGGGCTATGAACACTGAAGCTTTCTTT. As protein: CASSFRAMNTEAFF.

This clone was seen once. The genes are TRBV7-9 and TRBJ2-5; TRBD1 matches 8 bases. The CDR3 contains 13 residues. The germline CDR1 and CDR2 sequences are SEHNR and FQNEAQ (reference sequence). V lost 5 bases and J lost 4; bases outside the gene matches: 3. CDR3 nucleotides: TGTGCCAGCAGCAAAGGACAGGGAGAGACCCAGTACTTC. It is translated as CASSKGQGETQYF. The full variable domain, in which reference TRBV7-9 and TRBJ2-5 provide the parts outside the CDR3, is DTGVSQNPRHKITKRGQNVTFRCDPISEHNRLYWYRQTLGQGPEFLTYFQNEAQLEKSRLLSDRFSAERPKGSFSTLEIQRTEQGDSAMYLCASSKGQGETQYFGPGTRLLVL.

DNA of the CDR3: TGTGCCAGCAGAAAGACAGGGGAGGGAGAGACCCAGTACTTC. It codes for CASRKTGEGETQYF. This rearrangement joins TRBV7-9 to TRBJ2-5; D might be TRBD1 (8 bases). There are 14 residues in the CDR3. The V end was cut by 6 bases, the J end by 4 bases, with 15 bases between. Germline assignment: CDR1 SEHNR and CDR2 FQNEAQ (reference sequence).

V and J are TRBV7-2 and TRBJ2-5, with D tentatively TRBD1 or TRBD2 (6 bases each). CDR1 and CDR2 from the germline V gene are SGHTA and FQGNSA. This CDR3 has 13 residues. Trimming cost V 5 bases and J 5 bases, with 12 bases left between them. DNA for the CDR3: TGTGCCAGCAGCCTTTGGGGGGCTGAGACCCAGTACTTC. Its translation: CASSLWGAETQYF.

Here the CDR3 DNA reads TGTGCCAGCAGTTCCCTAGCCACATTCTCCTACGAGCAGTACTTC. Amino acids: CASSSLATFSYEQYF. V is TRBV27 and J is TRBJ2-7; a possible D gene is TRBD2 (5 bases). V was cut by 4 bases and J by 0 bases, with 13 bases left in between. The CDR3 sequence is 15 residues long. Germline V gene sequence: CDR1 MNHEY, CDR2 SMNVEV (reference sequence).

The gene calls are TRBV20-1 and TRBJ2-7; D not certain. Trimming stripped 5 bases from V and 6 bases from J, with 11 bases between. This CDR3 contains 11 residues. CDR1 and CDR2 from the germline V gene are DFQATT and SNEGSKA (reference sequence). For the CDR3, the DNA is TGCAGTGCTGTCGTTCTAGGCGAGCAGTACTTC. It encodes CSAVVLGEQYF.